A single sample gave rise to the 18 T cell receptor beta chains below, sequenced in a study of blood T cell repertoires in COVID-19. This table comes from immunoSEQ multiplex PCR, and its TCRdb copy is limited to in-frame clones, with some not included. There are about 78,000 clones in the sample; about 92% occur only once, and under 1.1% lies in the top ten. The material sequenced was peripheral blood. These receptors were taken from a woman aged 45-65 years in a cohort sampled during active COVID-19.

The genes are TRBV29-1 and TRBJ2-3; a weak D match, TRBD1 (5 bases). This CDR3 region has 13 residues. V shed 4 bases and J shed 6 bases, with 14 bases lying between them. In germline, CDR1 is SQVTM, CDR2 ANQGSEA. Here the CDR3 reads CSVATDKVDTQYF. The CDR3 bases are TGCAGCGTTGCGACAGACAAGGTGGATACGCAGTATTTT.

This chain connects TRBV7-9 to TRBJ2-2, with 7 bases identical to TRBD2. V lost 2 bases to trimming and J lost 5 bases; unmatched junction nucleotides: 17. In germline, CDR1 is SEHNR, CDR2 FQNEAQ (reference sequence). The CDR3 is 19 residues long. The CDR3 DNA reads TGTGCCAGCAGCTTAAAGGGAGGGACCTTGGGATTTGGTACCGGGGAGCTGTTTTTT. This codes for CASSLKGGTLGFGTGELFF.

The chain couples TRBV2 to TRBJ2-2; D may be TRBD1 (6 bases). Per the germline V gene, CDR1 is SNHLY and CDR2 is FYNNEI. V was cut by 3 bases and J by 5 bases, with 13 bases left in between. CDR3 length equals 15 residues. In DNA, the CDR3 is TGTGCCAGCAGTGAGCGTCTGGGGACAACCGGGGAGCTGTTTTTT. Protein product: CASSERLGTTGELFF.

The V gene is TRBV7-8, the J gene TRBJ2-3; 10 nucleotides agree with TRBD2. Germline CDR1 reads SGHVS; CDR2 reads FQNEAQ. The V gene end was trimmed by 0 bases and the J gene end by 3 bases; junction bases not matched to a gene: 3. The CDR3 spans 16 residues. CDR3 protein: CASSLASSGSTDTQYF. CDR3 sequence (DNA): TGTGCCAGCAGCTTAGCTTCTAGCGGGAGTACAGATACGCAGTATTTT.

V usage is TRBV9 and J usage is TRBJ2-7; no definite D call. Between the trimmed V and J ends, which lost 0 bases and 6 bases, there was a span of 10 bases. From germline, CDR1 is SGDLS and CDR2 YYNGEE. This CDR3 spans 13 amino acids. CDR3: CASSVDGLAEQYF. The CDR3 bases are TGTGCCAGCAGCGTAGACGGGTTAGCCGAGCAGTACTTC. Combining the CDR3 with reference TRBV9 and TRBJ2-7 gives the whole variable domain DSGVTQTPKHLITATGQRVTLRCSPRSGDLSVYWYQQSLDQGLQFLIQYYNGEERAKGNILERFSAQQFPDLHSELNLSSLELGDSALYFCASSVDGLAEQYFGPGTRLTVT.

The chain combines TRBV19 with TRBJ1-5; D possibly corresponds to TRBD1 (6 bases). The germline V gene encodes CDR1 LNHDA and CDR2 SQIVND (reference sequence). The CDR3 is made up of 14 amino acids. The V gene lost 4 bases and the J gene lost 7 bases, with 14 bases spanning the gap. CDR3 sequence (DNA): TGTGCCAGTAGTACAACAGGGAGTGGCCAGCCCCAGCATTTT. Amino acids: CASSTTGSGQPQHF.

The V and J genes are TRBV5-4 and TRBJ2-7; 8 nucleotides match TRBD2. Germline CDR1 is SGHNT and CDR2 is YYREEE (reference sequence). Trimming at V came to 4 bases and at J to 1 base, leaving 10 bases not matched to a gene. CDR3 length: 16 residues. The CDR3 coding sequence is TGTGCCAGCAGCCTCGGGGGTAGCGGGGTTTCCTACGAGCAGTACTTC. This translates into CASSLGGSGVSYEQYF. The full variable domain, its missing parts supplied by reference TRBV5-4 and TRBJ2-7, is ETGVTQSPTHLIKTRGQQVTLRCSSQSGHNTVSWYQQALGQGPQFIFQYYREEENGRGNFPPRFSGLQFPNYSSELNVNALELDDSALYLCASSLGGSGVSYEQYFGPGTRLTVT.

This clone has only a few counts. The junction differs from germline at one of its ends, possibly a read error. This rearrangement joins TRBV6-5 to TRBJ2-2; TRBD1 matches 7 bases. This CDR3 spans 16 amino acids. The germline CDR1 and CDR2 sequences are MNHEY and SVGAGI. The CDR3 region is CASSSGGQAKTGELFF. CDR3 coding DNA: TGTGCCAGCAGTTCTGGAGGACAGGCGAAGACCGGGGAGCTGTTTTTT.

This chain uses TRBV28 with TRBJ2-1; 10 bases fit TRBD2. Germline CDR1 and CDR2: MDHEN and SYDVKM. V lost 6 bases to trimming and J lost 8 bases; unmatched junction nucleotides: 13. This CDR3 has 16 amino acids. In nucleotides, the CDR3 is TGTGCCAGCAGCTCCTCAGCGGGAGGGCCGGCCGATGAGCAGTTCTTC. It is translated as CASSSSAGGPADEQFF. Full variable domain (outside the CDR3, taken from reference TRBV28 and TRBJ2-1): DVKVTQSSRYLVKRTGEKVFLECVQDMDHENMFWYRQDPGLGLRLIYFSYDVKMKEKGDIPEGYSVSREKKERFSLILESASTNQTSMYLCASSSSAGGPADEQFFGPGTRLTVL.

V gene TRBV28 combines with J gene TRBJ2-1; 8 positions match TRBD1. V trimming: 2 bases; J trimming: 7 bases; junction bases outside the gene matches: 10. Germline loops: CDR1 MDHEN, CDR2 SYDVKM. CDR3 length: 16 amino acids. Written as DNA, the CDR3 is TGTGCCAGCAGTTTAACAGGTCAGGGGGCGGGGAATGAGCAGTTCTTC. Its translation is CASSLTGQGAGNEQFF.

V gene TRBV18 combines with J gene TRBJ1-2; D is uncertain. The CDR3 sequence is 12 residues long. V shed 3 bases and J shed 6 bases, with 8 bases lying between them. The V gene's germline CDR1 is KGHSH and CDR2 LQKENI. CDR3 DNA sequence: TGTGCCAGCTCACCGGGGAGGGATGGCTACACCTTC. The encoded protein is CASSPGRDGYTF.

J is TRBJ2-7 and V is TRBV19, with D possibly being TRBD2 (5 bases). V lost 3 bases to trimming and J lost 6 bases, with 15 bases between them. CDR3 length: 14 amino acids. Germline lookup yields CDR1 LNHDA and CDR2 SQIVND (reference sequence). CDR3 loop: CASSMNPLRGEQYF. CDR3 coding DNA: TGTGCCAGTAGTATGAACCCCCTCCGGGGCGAGCAGTACTTC.

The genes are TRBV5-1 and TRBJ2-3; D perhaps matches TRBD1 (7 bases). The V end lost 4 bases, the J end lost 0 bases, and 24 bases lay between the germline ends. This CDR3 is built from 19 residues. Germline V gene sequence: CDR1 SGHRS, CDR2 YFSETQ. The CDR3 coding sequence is TGCGCCAGCAGCCTAGGGACCTCAGGGGGGACTTCTAGCACAGATACGCAGTATTTT. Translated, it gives CASSLGTSGGTSSTDTQYF.

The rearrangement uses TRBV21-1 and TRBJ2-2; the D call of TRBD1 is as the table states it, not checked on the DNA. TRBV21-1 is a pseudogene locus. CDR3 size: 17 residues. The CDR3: CASSTGQGVGDTGELFF. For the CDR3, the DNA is TGTGCCAGCAGCACGGGACAGGGGGTTGGGGACACCGGGGAGCTGTTTTTT.

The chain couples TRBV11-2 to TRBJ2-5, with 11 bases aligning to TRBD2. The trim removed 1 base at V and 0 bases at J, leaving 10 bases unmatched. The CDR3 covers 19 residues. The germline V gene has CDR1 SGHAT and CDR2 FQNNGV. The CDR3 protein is CASSLVSGTSGSYQETQYF. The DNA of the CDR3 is TGTGCCAGCAGCTTAGTTTCCGGGACTAGCGGCTCGTACCAAGAGACCCAGTACTTC.

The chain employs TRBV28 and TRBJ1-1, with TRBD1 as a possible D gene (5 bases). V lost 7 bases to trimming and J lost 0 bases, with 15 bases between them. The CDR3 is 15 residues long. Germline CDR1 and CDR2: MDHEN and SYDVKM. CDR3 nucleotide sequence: TGTGCCAGCATTGGTAGTGACAGTTTGAACACTGAAGCTTTCTTT. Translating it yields CASIGSDSLNTEAFF.

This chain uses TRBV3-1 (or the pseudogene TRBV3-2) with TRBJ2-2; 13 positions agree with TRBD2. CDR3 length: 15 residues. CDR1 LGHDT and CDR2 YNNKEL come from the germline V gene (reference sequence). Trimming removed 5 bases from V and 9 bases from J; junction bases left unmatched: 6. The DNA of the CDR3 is TGTGCCAGCAGCGTTGGGACTAGCGGGGCTCGGGAGCTGTTTTTT. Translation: CASSVGTSGARELFF.

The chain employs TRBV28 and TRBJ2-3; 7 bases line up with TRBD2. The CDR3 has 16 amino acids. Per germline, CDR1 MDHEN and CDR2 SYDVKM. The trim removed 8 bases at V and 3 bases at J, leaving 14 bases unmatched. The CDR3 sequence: CASHGGRLEGTDTQYF. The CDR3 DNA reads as TGTGCCAGCCATGGCGGGAGACTAGAAGGTACAGATACGCAGTATTTT. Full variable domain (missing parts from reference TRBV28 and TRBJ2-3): DVKVTQSSRYLVKRTGEKVFLECVQDMDHENMFWYRQDPGLGLRLIYFSYDVKMKEKGDIPEGYSVSREKKERFSLILESASTNQTSMYLCASHGGRLEGTDTQYFGPGTRLTVL.